Shown below are 19 T cell receptor beta chains from a single sample sequenced in a study of spatial heterogeneity in lung cancer. Described time point: sample taken at primary tumor resection. Using its own MiXCR run on the 5' RACE reads, TCRdb lists one record per CDR3 protein. The sample gives approximately 40,000 distinct CDR3 sequences, approximately 5.5% of which show up once; about a quarter is in the top ten. The sequencing here drew on PBMCs, taken at surgery. Receptors were obtained from a female donor with early-stage non-small cell lung cancer.

This clonotype was seen repeatedly, ten times or more. One end of the junction does not line up with germline, which may come from a read error. The rearrangement uses TRBV24-1 and TRBJ2-6, with D perhaps being TRBD1 or TRBD2 (6 bases each). Germline CDR1 reads KGHDR; CDR2 reads SFDVKD. The CDR3 is 15 amino acids. This chain's CDR3 is CATSEGGSGANVLTF. DNA of the CDR3: TGTGCCACTAGTGAGGGGGGCTCTGGGGCCAACGTCCTGACTTTC.

The V gene is TRBV3-1, the J gene TRBJ1-1; 9 nucleotides agree with TRBD1. After removal of 0 bases from V and 4 bases from J, the junction contained 9 bases not matched to a gene. Germline values: CDR1 LGHDT, CDR2 YNNKEL (reference sequence). The CDR3 has 17 amino acids. CDR3 DNA: TGTGCCAGCAGCCAAGATTCAGGGACAGGGTTGTCCACTGAAGCTTTCTTT. It specifies CASSQDSGTGLSTEAFF.

The sample holds many counts of this clonotype. The gene calls are TRBV11-2 and TRBJ2-7; 7 positions match TRBD2. The CDR3 contains 13 residues. V was clipped by 10 bases and J by 3 bases; unmatched bases: 9. The germline V gene encodes CDR1 SGHAT and CDR2 FQNNGV. CDR3 sequence (DNA): TGTGCCACCTCCGGCGGGGGACGCTACGAGCAGTACTTC. As protein: CATSGGGRYEQYF.

This clonotype was counted ten times or more. The chain uses TRBV10-1 and TRBJ2-7, with unresolved D. The ends were cut back, 3 bases at V and 5 bases at J, with 11 bases in the middle. In germline, CDR1 is WNHNN, CDR2 SYGVQD (reference sequence). This CDR3 contains 13 residues. The CDR3 bases are TGCGCCAGCAGTGATGGGGATTGGGACGAGCAGTACTTC. It encodes CASSDGDWDEQYF.

V usage is TRBV9 and J usage is TRBJ2-7, with D perhaps TRBD2 (5 bases). V was pared by 0 bases and J by 7 bases, with 14 bases between. Germline V gene sequence: CDR1 SGDLS, CDR2 YYNGEE. CDR3 size: 14 residues. The chain's CDR3 is CASSVEMGSGEQYF. The CDR3 DNA reads TGTGCCAGCAGCGTAGAGATGGGGTCGGGGGAGCAGTACTTC.

This clonotype was observed many times. The V call is TRBV28, the J call TRBJ1-1; perhaps TRBD1 as D (5 bases). The CDR3 length is 13 residues. The germline V gene encodes CDR1 MDHEN and CDR2 SYDVKM. Trimming left V 6 bases short and J 5 bases short, with 13 bases between. CDR3 residues: CASSPLGETEAFF. The CDR3 region has the DNA TGTGCCAGCAGCCCACTGGGGGAGACTGAAGCTTTCTTT. Complete variable domain (other parts from reference TRBV28 and TRBJ1-1): DVKVTQSSRYLVKRTGEKVFLECVQDMDHENMFWYRQDPGLGLRLIYFSYDVKMKEKGDIPEGYSVSREKKERFSLILESASTNQTSMYLCASSPLGETEAFFGQGTRLTVV.

At least ten counts were recorded for this clonotype. J is TRBJ1-3 and V is TRBV2; D gene unclear. In germline, CDR1 is SNHLY, CDR2 FYNNEI. CDR3 size: 13 residues. The CDR3 DNA reads TGTGGCGGGAGGGCCAACTCTGGAAACACCATATATTTT. It translates to CGGRANSGNTIYF.

There are many counts of this clonotype. CDR3 sequence reads: CASSFSEQGAYGYTF. The CDR3 DNA reads TGTGCCAGCAGTTTTTCGGAACAGGGGGCGTATGGCTACACCTTC. The chain links TRBV12-3 or TRBV12-4 to TRBJ1-2; TRBD1 agrees at 9 bases. This CDR3 has 15 residues. The V and J ends lost 3 bases and 5 bases, in that order; junction bases with no gene match: 7.

This clonotype appeared many times. J is TRBJ2-1 and V is TRBV7-2; 9 nucleotides agree with TRBD2. The CDR3 totals 14 residues. J was trimmed by 8 bases and V by 2 bases; bases with no gene match: 4. CDR1 SGHTA and CDR2 FQGNSA come from the germline V gene. CDR3 sequence: CASSLMRGGYEQFF. The CDR3, as DNA: TGTGCCAGCAGCTTAATGCGGGGGGGCTATGAGCAGTTCTTC.

This rearrangement joins TRBV7-9 to TRBJ1-5; D might be TRBD1 (5 bases). The V end was cut by 5 bases, the J end by 7 bases, with 15 bases between. Germline V gene data show CDR1 as SEHNR and CDR2 as FQNEAQ (reference sequence). The CDR3 is 14 residues long. CDR3 amino acids: CASSHDTGGQPQHF. In nucleotides, the CDR3 is TGTGCCAGCAGCCATGATACAGGAGGCCAGCCCCAGCATTTT. The full variable domain, with the rest looked up from reference TRBV7-9 and TRBJ1-5, is DTGVSQNPRHKITKRGQNVTFRCDPISEHNRLYWYRQTLGQGPEFLTYFQNEAQLEKSRLLSDRFSAERPKGSFSTLEIQRTEQGDSAMYLCASSHDTGGQPQHFGDGTRLSIL.

The gene calls are TRBV7-2 and TRBJ2-1; tentatively, D is TRBD2 (5 bases). The CDR3 has 14 residues. Trimming took off 4 bases at V and 3 bases at J, with 10 bases between the two ends. Germline V lookup: CDR1 SGHTA, CDR2 FQGNSA. The CDR3, as DNA: TGTGCCAGCAGCTCTTCTAGCATCTACAATGAGCAGTTCTTC. Its protein product is CASSSSSIYNEQFF.

There are many counts of this clonotype. This CDR3 is CASRLDARDIQYF. The CDR3 coding sequence is TGTGCCAGCAGACTCGACGCTAGGGACATTCAGTACTTC. J is TRBJ2-4 and V is TRBV6-6; D is ambiguous. The germline V and J ends were trimmed by 6 bases and 8 bases, with 14 bases remaining between them. Germline assignment: CDR1 MNHNY and CDR2 SVGAGI (reference sequence). This CDR3 has 13 residues.

This clonotype was counted a few times. The V call is TRBV10-1, the J call TRBJ2-4, with D perhaps matching TRBD2 (5 bases). The CDR3 has 14 residues. Germline V gene data show CDR1 as WNHNN and CDR2 as SYGVQD (reference sequence). The V end was cut by 6 bases, the J end by 7 bases, with 16 bases between. The CDR3 DNA follows: TGCGCCAGCAGCGCTGACACTGTAGCGAACATTCAGTACTTC. Its translation is CASSADTVANIQYF.

This clonotype was counted only a few times. The CDR3 sequence: CSASTGTSEETQYF. The CDR3 nucleotides read TGCAGTGCTTCAACCGGGACCTCCGAAGAGACCCAGTACTTC. This chain connects TRBV20-1 to TRBJ2-5; TRBD1 or TRBD2 may be the D gene (5 bases each). Germline CDR1 DFQATT, CDR2 SNEGSKA (reference sequence). V lost 5 bases and J 3 bases, leaving 16 bases between the germline ends. This CDR3 contains 14 residues.

This clonotype was seen ten or more times. V gene TRBV2 combines with J gene TRBJ2-4; D not resolved. Per germline, CDR1 SNHLY and CDR2 FYNNEI. V was shortened by 1 base and J by 3 bases, with 7 bases between the two germline ends. The CDR3 sequence is 14 residues long. CDR3 coding DNA: TGTGCCAGCAGTGAAGGACACGACAAAAACATTCAGTACTTC. The encoded protein is CASSEGHDKNIQYF.

This clonotype was recorded at least ten times. The chain joins TRBV5-4 to TRBJ1-1; TRBD1 might be the D (5 bases). V lost 2 bases, J lost 5 bases, and 13 bases lay in between. The V gene's germline CDR1 is SGHNT and CDR2 YYREEE (reference sequence). CDR3 size: 14 residues. In DNA, the CDR3 is TGTGCCAGCAGCTTAATGGGACGGGGGACTGAAGCTTTCTTT. Translated: CASSLMGRGTEAFF.

The chain carries TRBV12-3 or TRBV12-4 and TRBJ2-1; D call uncertain. V was pared by 5 bases and J by 3 bases, with 5 bases between. The CDR3 loop spans 12 amino acids. Here the CDR3 DNA reads TGTGCCAGCAGTGCGAACTACAATGAGCAGTTCTTC. Translated: CASSANYNEQFF.

This clonotype was observed a few times. The chain joins TRBV9 to TRBJ1-6, with TRBD1 identical over 7 bases. V lost 3 bases, J lost 6 bases, and 6 bases stayed unmatched. Germline V gene lookup returns CDR1 SGDLS and CDR2 YYNGEE. This CDR3 region has 15 residues. CDR3 coding DNA: TGTGCCAGCAGCGCCAGACAGGGCGCTAATTCACCCCTCCACTTT. Residues: CASSARQGANSPLHF.

This clonotype was counted ten times or more. The gene calls are TRBV5-1 and TRBJ2-3, with D unclear. The CDR3 spans 14 residues. Deletions cut 1 base from V and 2 bases from J, with 8 bases between. Germline CDR1 reads SGHRS; CDR2 reads YFSETQ. Written as DNA, the CDR3 is TGCGCCAGCAGCTTGATCGGAGTCACAGATACGCAGTATTTT. This codes for CASSLIGVTDTQYF.